This TCR beta chain was profiled in a study of blood T cell repertoires in COVID-19. The cohort comprised adults aged about 18 to 100 years residing in 24 US areas. Recovery among Cohort 3 donors was established by two negative PCRs, clearance, or symptom resolution. The CDR3 spans 14 residues. V was clipped by 6 bases and J by 6 bases; unmatched bases: 10. Germline loops: CDR1 SGHVS, CDR2 FNYEAQ. Profiling relied on immunoSEQ multiplex PCR, and the TCRdb table lists in-frame clones only, not all of them. The sample lists over 150,000 clones, approximately 79% occurring once. The chain uses TRBV7-6 and TRBJ2-5; 7 bases fit TRBD1. Input material: PBMCs or T cells enriched from blood (not recorded which). This TCR was sampled from a man aged 50-60 years who had recovered from COVID-19. DNA of the CDR3: TGTGCCAGCAGTCCTGGACAGGCCGAGAAGACCCAGTACTTC. Its protein is CASSPGQAEKTQYF. The variable domain in full, with the rest retrieved from reference TRBV7-6 and TRBJ2-5, is GAGVSQSPRYKVTKRGQDVALRCDPISGHVSLYWYRQALGQGPEFLTYFNYEAQQDKSGLPNDRFSAERPEGSISTLTIQRTEQRDSAMYRCASSPGQAEKTQYFGPGTRLLVL.